This TCR beta chain came from a study of shared clonotypes between healthy human individuals (dated by TCRdb to the early 2020s). For the wider study: A couple of women and a few men aged 18 to 49 years were included in the cohort. The study deeply sequenced blood TCR repertoires of about 5 healthy adults to estimate repertoire size and the extent of clonotype sharing between individuals. To increase sequencing depth and limit assay-specific biases, different laboratories used diverse techniques to prepare libraries and sequence TCR repertoires. For each donor, CD4 naive and CD4 memory were each run on three plates, CD8 naive on two plates, and CD8 memory on one plate. Per donor, leukapheresis produced somewhere between about 0.8 and 9 billion PBMCs. Here is what the overall study found, with its caveats: Pairwise subsampling led to the expectation that sequencing depth would affect the degree of clonotype sharing among donors. Even with the large sequencing depth, rarefaction of the sorted-subset datasets indicated that sequencing was incomplete. Larger estimated clonotype richness was generally found for naive subsets than for memory subsets. When a few donors were compared, the shared fraction of clonotypes was around 5% for naive CD4, about 4% for naive CD8, more than 2% for memory CD4, and approximately 0.4% for memory CD8. The genetic and exposure-history diversity represented was limited by the small number of donors. Only blood was sampled, and tissue TCR repertoires likely differ from those in blood. Compared with non-shared clonotypes, the clonotypes found in all four sorted-subset donors had higher generation probabilities.

Healthy HIV-negative adults with no recently reported acute infections or vaccinations were included as donors. Only Caucasian adults living in Nashville, Tennessee, USA were represented among the donors. CD4+ T cells were enriched by magnetic negative selection, after which naive cells were positively selected on CD45RA and the negative fraction was taken as the memory subset. Blood was obtained by leukapheresis, after which PBMCs were separated by Ficoll-Histopaque density gradient centrifugation and cryopreserved in liquid nitrogen vapor phase. Analytical flow cytometry was used to check the purity and quantity of every magnetically sorted T cell population. Genomic DNA was isolated from every sorted fraction and measured by UV absorbance on a Nanodrop 2000c. The germline V end is reduced by 3 bases and the J end by 6 bases; junction bases left unmatched: 1. Sequences SQVTM (CDR1) and ANQGSEA (CDR2) are obtained from the germline V gene. Including cysteine and phenylalanine, the CDR3 has 12 amino acids. The read is trimmed to its CDR3 DNA, 36 bases read in frame from base 1.

This clone was picked up a small number of times. The specificity of this receptor is unknown. Base qualities are not at hand, and no much larger clone is one base apart. Using the deep immunoSEQ assay, multiplex PCR amplified TCR CDR3 regions from genomic DNA. Genomic DNA extracted from each cell subset was distributed evenly over all wells of several immunoSEQ 96-well plates, and each plate served as one replicate. For sorted subsets, each replicate PCR was loaded with 200 to 250 ng genomic DNA, equivalent to about 30,000 T cell genomes. The purified libraries were quantified using a Qubit 3.0 fluorometer, sized with a Bioanalyzer 2100, and then quantified again using the KAPA Library Quantification kit. Every immunoSEQ 96-well plate was sequenced on a separate single-read 150-cycle Illumina NextSeq 550 flow cell. Under the source paper's analysis protocol: Because only junctional sequences without quality scores were contained in the immunoSEQ output, filtering matching that applied to full-length reads could not be performed. Sequences were annotated with PyIR, a Python wrapper for IgBLAST v1.9, and V/J genes and CDR3 were assigned using IMGT germline references. Reads with weak V/J assignments (E-value above 1e-6), missing CDR3, stop codons, out-of-frame junctions, or ambiguous translated residues were removed. V3J clonotypes were defined by identical inferred V gene, J gene, and CDR3 amino acid sequence. To compute the percentage overlap between repertoires, the number of shared unique clonotypes was divided by the size of the smaller repertoire. Repertoire richness was assessed with RTK rarefaction, the Chao1 estimator, and Recon v2.1 estimates of unobserved clonotypes. For all TCRbeta clonotypes obtained by the gDNA method from four donors, generation probabilities were computed with OLGA. TCRdb limited this immuneACCESS table to in-frame rearrangements with V and J called. A share of clones is missing; checked studies link under half to unresolved V genes, and the rest is unexplained. Clone size and V and J calls were adopted from that table, with D and trimming inferred from the DNA. This sample comprises 550,000 to 800,000 clones, 74% of them detected only once. Around 1.6% of the sample is in the top ten clones.

This TCR derives from a woman aged 25 to 39 in good health. Sequenced sample: memory CD4+ T cells sorted from blood. The sample's cell subset or site label is to be understood as: CD45RA-negative fraction. The chain was built from TRBV29-1 and TRBJ1-1; 10 of the junction bases match TRBD1. The DNA reads as follows: TGCAGCGTTGAGGGACAGGGGTCTGAAGCTTTCTTT. The translation is CSVEGQGSEAFF.